This record looks at one T cell receptor beta chain sequence and its context. Trimming at V came to 1 base and at J to 3 bases, leaving 8 bases not matched to a gene. The CDR3 covers 17 residues. Germline loops: CDR1 LGHNA, CDR2 YSLEER. This record comes from a study of T cells after yellow fever vaccination. TCRdb used MiXCR to reprocess the 5' RACE reads, holding one entry per CDR3 protein. Of about 430,000 distinct CDR3 sequences in the sample, 18% were seen once. The J gene is TRBJ2-2, the V gene TRBV4-3; 7 bases map to TRBD2. The TCR comes from a man between 18 and 35 years old who received the YFV17D yellow fever vaccine. The sequencing here drew on PBMCs, taken before the yellow fever booster vaccination. The CDR3 here is CASSQGAAAGDTGELFF. The CDR3 nucleotides read TGCGCCAGCAGCCAAGGGGCGGCGGCGGGGGACACCGGGGAGCTGTTTTTT.